Presented here are 10 T cell receptor beta chains from one specimen sequenced in a study of cytomegalovirus exposure and HLA in healthy donors. PCR involved 60 Vbeta and 13 Jbeta primers. The method was immunoSEQ multiplex PCR; TCRdb's version includes in-frame clones alone and lacks a portion of them. This table has over 150,000 clones, 70% to 75% appearing once. What was sequenced was PBMCs. These receptor sequences come from a man between 25 and 39 years old in good health and CMV-seropositive.

This clone appeared a few times. This chain links TRBV7-9 with TRBJ2-7; TRBD2 aligns across 10 bases. V shed 3 bases and J 7 bases; nucleotides not matched to a gene: 9. The germline V gene has CDR1 SEHNR and CDR2 FQNEAQ (reference sequence). CDR3 size: 15 residues. Written as DNA, the CDR3 is TGTGCCAGCAGCTTTACTAGCGGGGACCCTAAAGAGCAGTACTTC. It yields the protein CASSFTSGDPKEQYF. Together with reference TRBV7-9 and TRBJ2-7, the CDR3 gives the full variable domain: DTGVSQNPRHKITKRGQNVTFRCDPISEHNRLYWYRQTLGQGPEFLTYFQNEAQLEKSRLLSDRFSAERPKGSFSTLEIQRTEQGDSAMYLCASSFTSGDPKEQYFGPGTRLTVT.

This clone came up once. This chain's CDR3 is CASSLGGTGDQPQHF. Here the CDR3 DNA reads TGTGCCAGCAGCTTAGGGGGGACAGGGGATCAGCCCCAGCATTTT. This rearrangement joins TRBV7-2 to TRBJ1-5; 10 bases are shared with TRBD1. The CDR3 spans 15 residues. The germline V gene has CDR1 SGHTA and CDR2 FQGNSA. After removal of 1 base from V and 5 bases from J, the junction contained 2 bases not matched to a gene.

The chain uses TRBV6-1 and TRBJ2-5; 10 nucleotides agree with TRBD2. J lost 2 bases, V lost 8 bases, and 8 bases had no gene match. CDR1 is MNHNS and CDR2 is SASEGT in the germline V gene. The length of the CDR3 is 15 residues. The CDR3 protein is CASRRLAGLQETQYF. CDR3 in DNA: TGTGCCAGCCGACGACTAGCGGGCCTTCAAGAGACCCAGTACTTC.

J is TRBJ2-1 and V is TRBV7-8; D perhaps matches TRBD2 (6 bases). This CDR3 comprises 14 residues. V was pared by 1 base and J by 6 bases, with 10 bases between. Germline-derived CDR1 and CDR2 are SGHVS and FQNEAQ. CDR3 coding DNA: TGTGCCAGCAGCTTAGGAGGTAGCGGCAATGAGCAGTTCTTC. It yields the protein CASSLGGSGNEQFF.

J is TRBJ2-5 and V is TRBV19; 8 nucleotides match TRBD1. The CDR3 runs 16 residues. Trimming removed 4 bases from V and 1 base from J; junction bases left unmatched: 8. Germline V gene data show CDR1 as LNHDA and CDR2 as SQIVND (reference sequence). CDR3 sequence reads: CASSSPGQGPQETQYF. CDR3 coding DNA: TGTGCCAGTAGTAGCCCAGGACAGGGACCCCAAGAGACCCAGTACTTC. Full variable domain (missing parts from reference TRBV19 and TRBJ2-5): DGGITQSPKYLFRKEGQNVTLSCEQNLNHDAMYWYRQDPGQGLRLIYYSQIVNDFQKGDIAEGYSVSREKKESFPLTVTSAQKNPTAFYLCASSSPGQGPQETQYFGPGTRLLVL.

This clone has just a few counts. This chain links TRBV19 with TRBJ1-5; possibly TRBD1 for D (5 bases). CDR1 LNHDA and CDR2 SQIVND come from the germline V gene (reference sequence). This CDR3 comprises 13 residues. The ends were cut back, 5 bases at V and 5 bases at J, with 10 bases in the middle. DNA of the CDR3: TGTGCCAGTAGTGAGACAGCTGATCAGCCCCAGCATTTT. As protein: CASSETADQPQHF.

The V gene is TRBV10-3, the J gene TRBJ2-2; 11 nucleotides agree with TRBD2. This CDR3 spans 16 amino acids. The V gene end was trimmed by 4 bases and the J gene end by 5 bases; junction bases not matched to a gene: 6. Germline values: CDR1 ENHRY, CDR2 SYGVKD. The CDR3 DNA reads as TGTGCCATCAGTGTAGCCACTAGCGGGAGTACCGGGGAGCTGTTTTTT. Amino acids: CAISVATSGSTGELFF.

Comment on this clone: The junction shows a germline mismatch at one end, possibly a read error. This sample includes further DNA sequences coding for the same CDR3. The V and J genes are TRBV4-2 and TRBJ2-7; tentative D call: TRBD2 (5 bases). The CDR3 length is 15 residues. Germline V gene lookup returns CDR1 LGHNA and CDR2 YNFKEQ. This CDR3 is CASSHMRASSYEQYF. The CDR3 coding sequence is TGTGCCAGCAGCCACATGCGGGCCAGCTCCTATGAGCAGTACTTC.

J is TRBJ2-5 and V is TRBV2, with 10 nucleotides matching TRBD1. This CDR3 has 15 residues. Germline loops: CDR1 SNHLY, CDR2 FYNNEI. J gave up 11 bases and V 6 bases, and 15 bases lay outside the gene matches. The chain's CDR3 is CASRPPGQGTREQYF. The CDR3 DNA follows: TGTGCCAGCAGGCCCCCGGGACAGGGGACGAGGGAGCAGTACTTC.

This chain's CDR3 is CASSPRADQETQYF. The CDR3 DNA is TGTGCCAGCAGCCCGAGGGCGGACCAAGAGACCCAGTACTTC. The chain combines TRBV7-3 with TRBJ2-5; tentatively, D is TRBD2 (5 bases). Trimming took off 5 bases at V and 0 bases at J, with 10 bases between the two ends. The CDR3 has 14 residues. CDR1 is SGHTA, CDR2 FQGTGA, per germline.